This T cell receptor beta chain was identified during a study of identifying expanded T cells in peripheral blood. TCRdb keeps only in-frame clones here, not all; method: immunoSEQ multiplex PCR. Of over 85,000 clones in the sample, more than 70% were seen once. No infections or other immune events were documented during collection. Sequencing used blood. The sequence derives from a person between 18 and 70 years old in good health.

The DNA for the CDR3 is TGTGCCAGCAGCTTAACCCACTACCGGGACACCTGCACAGATACGCAGTATTTT. Protein sequence: CASSLTHYRDTCTDTQYF. The rearrangement joins TRBV7-4 to TRBJ2-3, with a weak D call TRBD1 (6 bases). V gave up 2 bases and J gave up 1 base, with 19 bases separating them. CDR3 size: 18 residues. Germline V CDR1 and CDR2: SGHVT, SQSDAQ. Full variable domain (rest looked up from reference TRBV7-4 and TRBJ2-3): GAGVSQSPRYKVAKRGRDVALRCDSISGHVTLYWYRQTLGQGSEVLTYSQSDAQRDKSGRPSGRFSAERPERSVSTLKIQRTEQGDSAVYLCASSLTHYRDTCTDTQYFGPGTRLTVL.